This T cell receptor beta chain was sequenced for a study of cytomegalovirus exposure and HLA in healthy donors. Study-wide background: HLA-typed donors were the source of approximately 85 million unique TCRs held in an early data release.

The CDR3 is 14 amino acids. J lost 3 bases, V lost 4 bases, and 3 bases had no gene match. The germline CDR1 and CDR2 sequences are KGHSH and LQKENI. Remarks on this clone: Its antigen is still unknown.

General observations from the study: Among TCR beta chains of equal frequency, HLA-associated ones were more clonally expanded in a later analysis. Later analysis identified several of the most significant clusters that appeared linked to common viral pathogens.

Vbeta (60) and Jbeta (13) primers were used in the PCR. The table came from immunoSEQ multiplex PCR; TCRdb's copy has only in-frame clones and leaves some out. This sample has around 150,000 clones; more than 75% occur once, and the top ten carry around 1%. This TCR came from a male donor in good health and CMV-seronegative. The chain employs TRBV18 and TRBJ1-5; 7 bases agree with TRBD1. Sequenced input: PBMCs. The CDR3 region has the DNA TGTGCCAGCTCACAGGGACAGTTCAATCAGCCCCAGCATTTT. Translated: CASSQGQFNQPQHF.